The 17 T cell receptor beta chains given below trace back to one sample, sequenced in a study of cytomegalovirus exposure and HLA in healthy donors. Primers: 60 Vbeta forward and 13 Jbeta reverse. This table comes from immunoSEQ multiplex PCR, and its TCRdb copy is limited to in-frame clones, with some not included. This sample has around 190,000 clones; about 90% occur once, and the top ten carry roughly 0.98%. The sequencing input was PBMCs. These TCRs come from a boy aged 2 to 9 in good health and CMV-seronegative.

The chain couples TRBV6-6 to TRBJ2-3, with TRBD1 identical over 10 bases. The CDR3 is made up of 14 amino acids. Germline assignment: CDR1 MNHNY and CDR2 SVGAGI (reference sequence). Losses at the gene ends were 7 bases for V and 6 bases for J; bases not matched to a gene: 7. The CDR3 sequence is CASNEGTGADTQYF. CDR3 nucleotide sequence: TGTGCCAGCAACGAAGGGACAGGGGCCGATACGCAGTATTTT.

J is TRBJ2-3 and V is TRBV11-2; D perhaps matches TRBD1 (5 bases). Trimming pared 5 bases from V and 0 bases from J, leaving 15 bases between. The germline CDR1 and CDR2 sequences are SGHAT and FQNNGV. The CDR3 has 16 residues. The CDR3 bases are TGTGCCAGCAGCCCTAAGCCCTCAGGGAGCACAGATACGCAGTATTTT. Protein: CASSPKPSGSTDTQYF.

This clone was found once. CDR3: CASSPPGSQRGNTIYF. The CDR3 coding sequence is TGTGCCAGCTCACCACCGGGCAGCCAAAGAGGAAACACCATATATTTT. This chain links TRBV18 with TRBJ1-3; the D is unclear. The CDR3 is 16 residues long. The V gene's germline CDR1 is KGHSH and CDR2 LQKENI. With 0 bases removed from V and 4 bases from J, the gap between germline ends came to 13 bases.

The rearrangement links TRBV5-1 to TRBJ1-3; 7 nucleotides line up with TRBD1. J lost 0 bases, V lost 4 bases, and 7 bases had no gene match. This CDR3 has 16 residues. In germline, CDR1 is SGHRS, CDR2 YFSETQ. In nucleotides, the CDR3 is TGCGCCAGCAGCGTGACAGGGTACAGCTCTGGAAACACCATATATTTT. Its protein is CASSVTGYSSGNTIYF.

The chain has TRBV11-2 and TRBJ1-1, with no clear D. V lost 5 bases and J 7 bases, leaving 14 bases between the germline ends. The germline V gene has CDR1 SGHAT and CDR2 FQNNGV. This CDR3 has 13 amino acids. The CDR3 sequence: CASSPSAGGEAFF. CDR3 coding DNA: TGTGCCAGCAGCCCTTCTGCCGGCGGTGAAGCTTTCTTT. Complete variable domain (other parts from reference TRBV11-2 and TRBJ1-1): EAGVAQSPRYKIIEKRQSVAFWCNPISGHATLYWYQQILGQGPKLLIQFQNNGVVDDSQLPKDRFSAERLKGVDSTLKIQPAKLEDSAVYLCASSPSAGGEAFFGQGTRLTVV.

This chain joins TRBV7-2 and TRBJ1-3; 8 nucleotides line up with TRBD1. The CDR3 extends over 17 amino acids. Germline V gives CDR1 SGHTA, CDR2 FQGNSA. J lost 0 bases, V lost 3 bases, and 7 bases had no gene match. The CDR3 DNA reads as TGTGCCAGCAGCTTTAGGACAGGGTCCTACTCTGGAAACACCATATATTTT. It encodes CASSFRTGSYSGNTIYF.

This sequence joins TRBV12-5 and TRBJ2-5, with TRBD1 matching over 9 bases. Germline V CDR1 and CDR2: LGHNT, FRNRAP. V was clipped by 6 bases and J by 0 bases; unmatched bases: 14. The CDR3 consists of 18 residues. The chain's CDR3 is CASGFGPIGQGYQETQYF. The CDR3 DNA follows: TGTGCTAGTGGGTTTGGCCCTATCGGACAGGGGTACCAAGAGACCCAGTACTTC.

CDR3 nucleotide sequence: TGTGCCAGCAGTTCCCCCGCCAGCGGGGGGACCTACGAGCAGTACTTC. This encodes CASSSPASGGTYEQYF. V usage is TRBV28 and J usage is TRBJ2-7; 9 bases match TRBD2. The V gene's germline CDR1 is MDHEN and CDR2 SYDVKM. V gave up 4 bases and J gave up 2 bases; unmatched junction bases: 9. The CDR3 is made up of 16 amino acids.

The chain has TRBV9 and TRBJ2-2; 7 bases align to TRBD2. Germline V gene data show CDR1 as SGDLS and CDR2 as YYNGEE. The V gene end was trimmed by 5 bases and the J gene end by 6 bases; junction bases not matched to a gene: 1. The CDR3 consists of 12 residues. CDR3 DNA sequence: TGTGCCAGCAGGGGGAGGGCCGGGGAGCTGTTTTTT. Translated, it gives CASRGRAGELFF.

Here the CDR3 DNA reads TGTGCCAGCAGCTTACGGGGGAGGGCTTTCTTT. Translated, it gives CASSLRGRAFF. V gene TRBV27 combines with J gene TRBJ1-1, with a weak D call TRBD1 (5 bases). The CDR3 sequence is 11 residues long. V shed 6 bases and J shed 11 bases, with 13 bases lying between them. From germline, CDR1 is MNHEY and CDR2 SMNVEV (reference sequence).

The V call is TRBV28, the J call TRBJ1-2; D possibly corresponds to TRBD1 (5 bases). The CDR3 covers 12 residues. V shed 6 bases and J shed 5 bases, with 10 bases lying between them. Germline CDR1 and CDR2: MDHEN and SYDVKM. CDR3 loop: CASRGQDYGYTF. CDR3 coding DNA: TGTGCCAGCAGGGGGCAGGATTATGGCTACACCTTC.

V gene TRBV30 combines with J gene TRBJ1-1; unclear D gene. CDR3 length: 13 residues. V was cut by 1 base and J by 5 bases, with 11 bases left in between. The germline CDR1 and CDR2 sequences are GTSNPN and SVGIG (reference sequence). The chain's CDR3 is CAWSELRLTEAFF. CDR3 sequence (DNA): TGTGCCTGGAGTGAATTGAGGCTAACTGAAGCTTTCTTT. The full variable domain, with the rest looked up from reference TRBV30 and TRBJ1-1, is SQTIHQWPATLVQPVGSPLSLECTVEGTSNPNLYWYRQAAGRGLQLLFYSVGIGQISSEVPQNLSASRPQDRQFILSSKKLLLSDSGFYLCAWSELRLTEAFFGQGTRLTVV.

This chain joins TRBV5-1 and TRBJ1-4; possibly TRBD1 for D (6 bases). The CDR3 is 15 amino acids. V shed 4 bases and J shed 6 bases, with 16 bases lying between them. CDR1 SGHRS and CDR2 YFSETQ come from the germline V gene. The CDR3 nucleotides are TGCGCCAGCAGCGGCGCGGGAGGGGGGGATGAAAAACTGTTTTTT. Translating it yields CASSGAGGGDEKLFF.

In DNA form, the CDR3 reads TGTGCCAGCAGTTTTGGGACTACTGGGGCCAACGTCCTGACTTTC. Protein product: CASSFGTTGANVLTF. The chain uses TRBV2 and TRBJ2-6, with 7 bases aligning to TRBD2. V shed 5 bases, J shed 2 bases, and the junction held 3 bases outside the gene matches. From germline, CDR1 is SNHLY and CDR2 FYNNEI. This CDR3 region has 15 residues.

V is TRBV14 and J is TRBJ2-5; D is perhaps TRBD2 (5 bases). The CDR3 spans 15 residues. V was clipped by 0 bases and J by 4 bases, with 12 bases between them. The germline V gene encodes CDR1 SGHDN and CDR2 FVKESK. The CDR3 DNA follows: TGTGCCAGCAGCCAAGATTCTTGGGGAGCAGAGACCCAGTACTTC. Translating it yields CASSQDSWGAETQYF.

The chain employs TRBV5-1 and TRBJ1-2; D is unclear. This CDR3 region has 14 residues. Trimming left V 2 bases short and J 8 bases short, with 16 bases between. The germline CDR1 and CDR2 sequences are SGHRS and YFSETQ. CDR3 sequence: CASSFNQAGIGYTF. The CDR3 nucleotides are TGCGCCAGCAGCTTCAATCAAGCAGGTATAGGCTACACCTTC.

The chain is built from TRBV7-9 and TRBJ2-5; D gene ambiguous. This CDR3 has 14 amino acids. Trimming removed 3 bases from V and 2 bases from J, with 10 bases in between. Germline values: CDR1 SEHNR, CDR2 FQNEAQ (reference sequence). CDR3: CASSFTEYQETQYF. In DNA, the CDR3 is TGTGCCAGCAGCTTTACAGAGTATCAAGAGACCCAGTACTTC.